These T cell receptor beta chains were read from a single sample in a study of beta chain features in type 1 diabetes. TCRdb's copy holds only in-frame clones and misses some; the assay was immunoSEQ multiplex PCR. The data contain approximately 270,000 clones, 13% to 15% of them singletons. The sample consisted of naive CD4+ T cells from blood. Receptors originate from a man younger than 40 with type 1 diabetes. Both conserved end residues are part of each CDR3. The D gene is left open where the match is weak. Size is stated for part of the rows, as once, few or many counts, or as a class when the clone is expanded.

size,J,D,V,CDR3,DNA
few,TRBJ2-7,NA,TRBV7-8,CASSLGQLYEQYF,TGTGCCAGCAGCTTAGGACAGTTATACGAGCAGTACTTC
NA,TRBJ2-1,NA,TRBV21-1,CASRRIRWASGYSEQFF,TGTGCCAGCAGAAGGATTAGGTGGGCTAGCGGGTATAGTGAGCAGTTCTTC
few,TRBJ2-7,TRBD1,TRBV7-9,CASSLGTENEQYF,TGTGCCAGCAGCTTGGGGACAGAGAACGAGCAGTACTTC
NA,TRBJ2-1,TRBD2,TRBV11-1,CASSSPGLAFF,TGTGCCAGCAGCTCACCGGGACTAGCGTTCTTC
NA,TRBJ2-4,TRBD1,TRBV6-1,CASSEYRGHGKNIQYF,TGTGCCAGCAGTGAATACAGGGGGCATGGCAAAAACATTCAGTACTTC
few,TRBJ2-2,NA,TRBV18,CASSSGTLPTGELFF,TGTGCCAGCTCATCCGGGACTCTCCCCACCGGGGAGCTGTTTTTT
NA,TRBJ2-7,TRBD1,TRBV28,CASSLTGGVLYEQYF,TGTGCCAGCAGTTTAACAGGGGGCGTCCTCTACGAGCAGTACTTC
NA,TRBJ2-1,NA,TRBV4-1,CASSQDYGASSYNEQFF,TGCGCCAGCAGCCAAGATTATGGAGCGAGCTCCTACAATGAGCAGTTCTTC
NA,TRBJ2-3,TRBD2,TRBV30,CAWSDAGGSDTQYF,TGTGCCTGGAGTGACGCGGGAGGGTCAGATACGCAGTATTTT
few,TRBJ2-7,TRBD2,TRBV28,CASSFSSGTSGSYEQYF,TGTGCCAGCAGTTTCTCCTCCGGGACTAGCGGCTCCTACGAGCAGTACTTC
few,TRBJ2-5,NA,TRBV2,CASRIGTAETQYF,TGTGCCAGCAGGATAGGGACTGCAGAGACCCAGTACTTC
NA,TRBJ2-3,NA,TRBV7-3,CASSEEAGGFKDTQYF,TGTGCCAGCAGCGAAGAAGCTGGAGGTTTTAAAGATACGCAGTATTTT
NA,TRBJ2-2,NA,TRBV10-3,CAIRGRENTGELFF,TGTGCCATCAGAGGACGGGAGAACACCGGGGAGCTGTTTTTT
NA,TRBJ1-2,TRBD1,TRBV19,CASTDRGPSIYGYTF,TGTGCCAGTACGGACAGGGGCCCTTCAATCTATGGCTACACCTTC
few,TRBJ2-7,NA,TRBV18,CASSGGGAYEQYF,TGTGCCAGTTCAGGGGGGGGCGCCTACGAGCAGTACTTC
few,TRBJ2-5,TRBD2,TRBV19,CASSIAGLAAEETQYF,TGTGCCAGTAGTATCGCAGGACTAGCGGCAGAAGAGACCCAGTACTTC
NA,TRBJ1-5,NA,TRBV28,CASRVGNQPQHF,TGTGCCAGCAGGGTAGGCAATCAGCCCCAGCATTTT
NA,TRBJ2-1,NA,TRBV29-1,CSVEIQTYNEQFF,TGCAGCGTGGAAATCCAGACCTACAATGAGCAGTTCTTC
few,TRBJ1-3,NA,TRBV9,CASSQRTGDRNTIYF,TGTGCCAGCAGCCAACGGACGGGGGATCGAAACACCATATATTTT
NA,TRBJ2-1,TRBD2,TRBV29-1,CSVEGGSGHYNEQFF,TGCAGCGTTGAAGGGGGTAGCGGGCATTACAATGAGCAGTTCTTC
NA,TRBJ2-5,NA,TRBV10-3,CAISESASQETQYF,TGTGCCATCAGTGAGTCCGCCAGCCAAGAGACCCAGTACTTC
few,TRBJ2-1,TRBD2,TRBV4-1,CASSQERTSGRLVFFF,TGCGCCAGCAGCCAAGAGAGGACTAGCGGGAGGTTGGTGTTCTTCTTC
few,TRBJ2-3,TRBD2,TRBV7-9,CASRSRTGLATDTQYF,TGTGCCAGCAGATCTCGGACGGGACTAGCCACAGATACGCAGTATTTT
NA,TRBJ2-5,TRBD1,TRBV27,CASSLSPTGGETQYF,TGTGCCAGCAGTTTATCCCCGACAGGGGGAGAGACCCAGTACTTC
few,TRBJ2-7,NA,TRBV6-1,CASCERYLGEQYF,TGTGCCAGCTGCGAGCGGTACTTGGGCGAGCAGTACTTC
NA,TRBJ2-4,NA,TRBV23-1,CASSQRGTEHLKNIQYF,TGCGCCAGCAGTCAAAGGGGGACGGAGCACTTGAAAAACATTCAGTACTTC
few,TRBJ1-2,NA,TRBV2,CASSRRGQPSIDYGYTF,TGTGCCAGCTCGCGCAGGGGACAACCCAGTATCGACTATGGCTACACCTTC
NA,TRBJ2-5,NA,TRBV4-3,CASSQEVAVETQYF,TGCGCCAGCAGCCAAGAAGTGGCGGTTGAGACCCAGTACTTC
NA,TRBJ2-7,TRBD2,TRBV19,CASSLTSGRDEQYF,TGTGCCAGTAGTTTGACTAGCGGGAGAGATGAGCAGTACTTC
NA,TRBJ1-2,NA,TRBV30,CAWRTLRGRAYGYTF,TGTGCCTGGAGGACCCTCAGGGGCCGGGCCTATGGCTACACCTTC
NA,TRBJ2-6,NA,TRBV28,CASSLMGGRQANVLTF,TGTGCCAGCAGTTTGATGGGGGGGCGACAGGCCAACGTCCTGACTTTC
NA,TRBJ2-5,NA,TRBV28,CASKFQNQETQYF,TGTGCCAGCAAGTTTCAGAACCAAGAGACCCAGTACTTC
few,TRBJ2-5,NA,TRBV7-9,CASSFGRGGEETQYF,TGTGCCAGCAGCTTTGGGAGGGGGGGAGAAGAGACCCAGTACTTC
NA,TRBJ1-4,NA,TRBV4-1,CASSQARGEKLFF,TGCGCCAGCAGCCAAGCTCGCGGTGAAAAACTGTTTTTT
NA,TRBJ2-7,NA,TRBV28,CASRLSGPSYEQYF,TGTGCCAGCAGACTTAGCGGACCCTCCTACGAGCAGTACTTC
few,TRBJ1-2,NA,TRBV6-5,CASSSGNYGYTF,TGTGCCAGCAGTAGCGGGAACTATGGCTACACCTTC
NA,TRBJ2-1,TRBD2,TRBV25-1,CASSPTGLSREQFF,TGTGCCAGCAGCCCCACGGGACTATCTCGGGAGCAGTTCTTC
few,TRBJ2-3,NA,TRBV4-3,CASSQATGLSTQYF,TGCGCCAGCAGCCAAGCGACGGGACTCTCTACGCAGTATTTT
NA,TRBJ2-1,NA,TRBV7-2,CASSLPNEQFF,TGTGCCAGCAGCCTCCCCAATGAGCAGTTCTTC
few,TRBJ2-7,NA,TRBV7-2,CASSLGTGEQYF,TGTGCCAGCAGCTTAGGAACAGGCGAGCAGTACTTC
few,TRBJ2-1,NA,TRBV5-1,CASSLGLADYNEQFF,TGCGCCAGCAGCTTAGGGCTAGCAGACTACAATGAGCAGTTCTTC
NA,TRBJ2-3,NA,TRBV25-1,CASSGRARDGTDTQYF,TGTGCCAGCAGTGGTCGAGCGCGCGATGGCACAGATACGCAGTATTTT
NA,TRBJ2-7,NA,TRBV5-1,CASSMGRGSYEQYF,TGCGCCAGCAGCATGGGACGGGGCTCCTACGAGCAGTACTTC
NA,TRBJ1-4,TRBD1,TRBV30,CAWRGSQGVVEKLFF,TGTGCCTGGAGAGGATCTCAGGGGGTCGTTGAAAAACTGTTTTTT
NA,TRBJ2-7,TRBD1,TRBV7-9,CASSGIQGARIYEQYF,TGTGCCAGCAGCGGTATTCAGGGGGCGCGTATCTACGAGCAGTACTTC
NA,TRBJ2-7,NA,TRBV7-2,CASSLVGGTGEQYF,TGTGCCAGCAGCTTAGTAGGAGGAACGGGCGAGCAGTACTTC
few,TRBJ2-5,NA,TRBV10-3,CAITGTPQETQYF,TGTGCCATCACCGGGACTCCGCAAGAGACCCAGTACTTC
NA,TRBJ1-2,NA,TRBV5-1,CASSLGGGDGYTF,TGCGCCAGCAGCTTGGGTGGAGGGGATGGCTACACCTTC
NA,TRBJ2-1,TRBD1,TRBV7-2,CASSSGQGRHNEQFF,TGTGCCAGCAGCTCCGGACAGGGGAGGCACAATGAGCAGTTCTTC
NA,TRBJ2-7,NA,TRBV7-9,CASSLELNSHEQYF,TGTGCCAGCAGCTTAGAACTTAACTCCCACGAGCAGTACTTC